A selection of T cell receptor beta chains follows, all from one sample in a study of a mutant IDH1 vaccine in newly diagnosed glioma. Sequencing was performed with immunoSEQ multiplex PCR; in TCRdb, only in-frame clones are kept and a portion is missing. The sample carries some 47,000 clones, under 90% recorded once. The antigens these receptors bind are not known. The input for sequencing was PBMCs, taken from a glioma patient whose treatment included an IDH1 peptide vaccine. The receptor set was obtained from a woman in her thirties or forties with glioma. Some clones in this sample may be carry-over from other donors' samples. CDR3s include the opening cysteine and the closing phenylalanine or tryptophan. Each record gives: CDR3 protein, J gene, V gene.

CDR3aa: CATTGAESYEQYF; j_gene: TRBJ2-7; v_gene: TRBV10-3
CDR3aa: CASSQPATDRGNEQFF; j_gene: TRBJ2-1; v_gene: TRBV4-1
CDR3aa: CASSQSPGYYEQYF; j_gene: TRBJ2-7; v_gene: TRBV4-2
CDR3aa: CASSQDRNTEAFF; j_gene: TRBJ1-1; v_gene: TRBV14
CDR3aa: CASSLGTGIRQAEQFF; j_gene: TRBJ2-1; v_gene: TRBV11-2
CDR3aa: CSVEEAGQLNYGYTF; j_gene: TRBJ1-2; v_gene: TRBV29-1
CDR3aa: CASTPLGQMGNTEAFF; j_gene: TRBJ1-1; v_gene: TRBV19
CDR3aa: CAIRPTGGYYEQYF; j_gene: TRBJ2-7; v_gene: TRBV10-3
CDR3aa: CASSDSPFWANEQFF; j_gene: TRBJ2-1; v_gene: TRBV19
CDR3aa: CASSDRVRAFF; j_gene: TRBJ1-1; v_gene: TRBV5-1
CDR3aa: CASSQRKGISYEQYF; j_gene: TRBJ2-7; v_gene: TRBV4-2
CDR3aa: CASRQGSSGNTIYF; j_gene: TRBJ1-3; v_gene: TRBV28
CDR3aa: CASSFAGSSPLHF; j_gene: TRBJ1-6; v_gene: TRBV28
CDR3aa: CASSSGRDQGEQYF; j_gene: TRBJ2-7; v_gene: TRBV7-2
CDR3aa: CASSPERQVGTEAFF; j_gene: TRBJ1-1; v_gene: TRBV18
CDR3aa: CASRTSGTHYEQYF; j_gene: TRBJ2-7; v_gene: TRBV27
CDR3aa: CASSRGMGAQGETQYF; j_gene: TRBJ2-5; v_gene: TRBV5-5
CDR3aa: CASTHGDPGGYTF; j_gene: TRBJ1-2; v_gene: TRBV6-5
CDR3aa: CASSLDGGVYEQYF; j_gene: TRBJ2-7; v_gene: TRBV7-2
CDR3aa: CASSSGTSGGLAKNIQYF; j_gene: TRBJ2-4; v_gene: TRBV13
CDR3aa: CASSPMTSGRADTQYF; j_gene: TRBJ2-3; v_gene: TRBV5-1
CDR3aa: CASSQEGYAEEQYF; j_gene: TRBJ2-7; v_gene: TRBV4-2
CDR3aa: CASSLRGGAFNEQFF; j_gene: TRBJ2-1; v_gene: TRBV13
CDR3aa: CASSPGLAGGETQYF; j_gene: TRBJ2-5; v_gene: TRBV5-1
CDR3aa: CASRAVDNTEAFF; j_gene: TRBJ1-1; v_gene: TRBV19
CDR3aa: CASSLVLRANTEAFF; j_gene: TRBJ1-1; v_gene: TRBV4-1
CDR3aa: CASGGQPGVGSYNSPLHF; j_gene: TRBJ1-6; v_gene: TRBV9
CDR3aa: CASREGENTGELFF; j_gene: TRBJ2-2; v_gene: TRBV6-4
CDR3aa: CASSFRASGGGYTF; j_gene: TRBJ1-2; v_gene: TRBV27
CDR3aa: CASSLSGGTTGELFF; j_gene: TRBJ2-2; v_gene: TRBV27
CDR3aa: CASSSTGEHTEAFF; j_gene: TRBJ1-1; v_gene: TRBV5-1
CDR3aa: CATSPSSGSSYEQYF; j_gene: TRBJ2-7; v_gene: TRBV15
CDR3aa: CASTTGRWNTEAFF; j_gene: TRBJ1-1; v_gene: TRBV28
CDR3aa: CASSLIMGPAGRYEQYF; j_gene: TRBJ2-7; v_gene: TRBV28
CDR3aa: CASSELGQFTGELFF; j_gene: TRBJ2-2; v_gene: TRBV25-1
CDR3aa: CASSLKVTGLGETQYF; j_gene: TRBJ2-5; v_gene: TRBV7-6
CDR3aa: CASSLRVAGEKLFF; j_gene: TRBJ1-4; v_gene: TRBV28
CDR3aa: CASSIEPGPYPRQTQYF; j_gene: TRBJ2-5; v_gene: TRBV19
CDR3aa: CASSSSGTQYF; j_gene: TRBJ2-5; v_gene: TRBV19
CDR3aa: CSTGGEQFF; j_gene: TRBJ2-1; v_gene: TRBV20-1
CDR3aa: CASSALPSSGGGTDTQYF; j_gene: TRBJ2-3; v_gene: TRBV9
CDR3aa: CASSLGGTTFF; j_gene: TRBJ1-1; v_gene: TRBV5-6
CDR3aa: CAIRDSNQPQHF; j_gene: TRBJ1-5; v_gene: TRBV10-3
CDR3aa: CASSHLSSRAGELFF; j_gene: TRBJ2-2; v_gene: TRBV14
CDR3aa: CSVDRGGYGYTF; j_gene: TRBJ1-2; v_gene: TRBV29-1
CDR3aa: CASIAQGAYEQYF; j_gene: TRBJ2-7; v_gene: TRBV28
CDR3aa: CASSPGSYNSPLHF; j_gene: TRBJ1-6; v_gene: TRBV18
CDR3aa: CASSQARTGWETEAFF; j_gene: TRBJ1-1; v_gene: TRBV4-3
CDR3aa: CASSSGFQSGQFF; j_gene: TRBJ2-1; v_gene: TRBV7-2
CDR3aa: CASSDGYGYTF; j_gene: TRBJ1-2; v_gene: TRBV11-2
CDR3aa: CASSRDRVGEQYF; j_gene: TRBJ2-7; v_gene: TRBV5-1
CDR3aa: CASSVEGRHEQYF; j_gene: TRBJ2-7; v_gene: TRBV9
CDR3aa: CASSLAGGEAFF; j_gene: TRBJ1-1; v_gene: TRBV7-9
CDR3aa: CASSMRDGGPYGYTF; j_gene: TRBJ1-2; v_gene: TRBV19
CDR3aa: CAVVGQFYEQYF; j_gene: TRBJ2-7; v_gene: TRBV10-3
CDR3aa: CASSPNLLSSYNSPLHF; j_gene: TRBJ1-6; v_gene: TRBV4-1
CDR3aa: CASSDPDSQNTGELFF; j_gene: TRBJ2-2; v_gene: TRBV25-1